Following are 17 T cell receptor beta chains from one sample sequenced in a study of blood T cell repertoires in COVID-19 (dated by TCRdb to 2018 to 2020). Libraries were made using the immunoSEQ multiplex PCR assay. In TCRdb, the immuneACCESS table is reduced to in-frame sequences with V and J assigned. These tables do not hold every clone; where another copy was compared, an unresolved V gene accounts for under half, and the others remain unexplained. The sample table holds some 120,000 clones, of which approximately 80% were seen once. 10% to 15% of the sample comes from the top ten. The specimen sequenced was peripheral blood. The source of these receptors is a woman aged 55-69 years with acute or convalescent COVID-19.

This rearrangement joins TRBV24-1 to TRBJ1-2; TRBD1 might be the D (5 bases). Deletions cut 6 bases from V and 0 bases from J, with 7 bases between. The CDR3 extends over 13 amino acids. Germline assignment: CDR1 KGHDR and CDR2 SFDVKD. The CDR3 DNA reads TGTGCCACCAGTCCGGGGGCTAACTATGGCTACACCTTC. Translated, it gives CATSPGANYGYTF.

The chain couples TRBV2 to TRBJ1-2; no clear D. The CDR3 runs to 13 residues. V was shortened by 7 bases and J by 6 bases, with 15 bases between the two germline ends. The germline V gene has CDR1 SNHLY and CDR2 FYNNEI. The CDR3 region is CASKDTTADGYTF. CDR3 coding DNA: TGTGCCAGCAAAGACACAACCGCCGATGGCTACACCTTC.

V and J are TRBV19 and TRBJ2-3; 9 bases are shared with TRBD1. The CDR3 is 15 amino acids. V shed 7 bases and J 3 bases; nucleotides not matched to a gene: 8. CDR1 is LNHDA and CDR2 is SQIVND in the germline V gene (reference sequence). Here the CDR3 reads CASNTGGEGTDTQYF. The DNA of the CDR3 is TGTGCCAGTAACACAGGGGGCGAAGGAACAGATACGCAGTATTTT.

The chain links TRBV6-5 to TRBJ1-2; D unresolved. The CDR3 is 15 residues long. Trimming cost V 2 bases and J 5 bases, with 15 bases left between them. Germline-derived CDR1 and CDR2 are MNHEY and SVGAGI. CDR3 sequence (DNA): TGTGCCAGCAGTTACGAACGGGGAATCGGGTATGGCTACACCTTC. This codes for CASSYERGIGYGYTF.

V is TRBV19 and J is TRBJ2-2, with TRBD2 as a possible D gene (5 bases). Trimming took 2 bases from V and 5 from J, leaving 15 bases between them. The CDR3 contains 16 residues. Germline CDR1 is LNHDA and CDR2 is SQIVND (reference sequence). CDR3 in amino acids: CASSISPRGGTGELFF. In DNA form, the CDR3 reads TGTGCCAGTAGTATAAGCCCCCGGGGTGGGACCGGGGAGCTGTTTTTT.

The chain couples TRBV19 to TRBJ1-4, with D unclear. The V end was cut by 5 bases, the J end by 4 bases, with 2 bases between. This CDR3 comprises 11 residues. Looked up from germline, CDR1 is LNHDA and CDR2 is SQIVND (reference sequence). CDR3 in DNA: TGTGCCAGTAGTCATAATGAAAAACTGTTTTTT. This translates into CASSHNEKLFF.

This CDR3 is CASSLKGATNEKLFF. The CDR3 DNA sequence: TGCGCCAGCAGCTTGAAGGGGGCAACTAATGAAAAACTGTTTTTT. The chain combines TRBV5-1 with TRBJ1-4, with D possibly being TRBD1 (6 bases). The V and J ends lost 1 base and 0 bases respectively, with 7 bases between them. The CDR3 runs to 15 residues. CDR1 and CDR2 (germline): SGHRS, YFSETQ.

The V gene is TRBV6-5, the J gene TRBJ2-1; TRBD2 matches at 9 bases. The ends lost 6 bases at V and 15 bases at J; junction bases unmatched: 15. This CDR3 contains 14 residues. The V gene's germline CDR1 is MNHEY and CDR2 SVGAGI. Written as DNA, the CDR3 is TGTGCCAGCAGCCCGGGAACCCCCGGGACTAGCTCGTTCTTC. It is translated as CASSPGTPGTSSFF.

The chain couples TRBV29-1 to TRBJ1-2; D is unresolved. CDR3 length: 14 amino acids. Trimming cost V 4 bases and J 7 bases, with 19 bases left between them. Germline V gene data show CDR1 as SQVTM and CDR2 as ANQGSEA. The CDR3 DNA sequence: TGCAGCGTTGGTTCGACCGCCAAGGAGGGTGGCTACACCTTC. Translating it yields CSVGSTAKEGGYTF.

The CDR3 sequence: CASRQTGINEKLFF. The CDR3 DNA is TGTGCCAGCAGGCAGACAGGGATTAATGAAAAACTGTTTTTT. The chain couples TRBV25-1 to TRBJ1-4, with 7 bases lining up with TRBD1. V dropped 6 bases and J dropped 4; count of bases not matched to a gene: 5. Germline V gene data show CDR1 as MGHDK and CDR2 as SYGVNS. The CDR3 is 14 residues long.

CDR3 coding DNA: TGCGCCAGCAGACCCGTTAGCACCGGGGAGCTGTTTTTT. This gives the protein CASRPVSTGELFF. The J gene is TRBJ2-2, the V gene TRBV5-1, with D hard to call. The CDR3 extends over 13 amino acids. Germline values: CDR1 SGHRS, CDR2 YFSETQ. The V and J ends lost 5 bases and 4 bases respectively, with 9 bases between them.

This chain joins TRBV28 and TRBJ1-2, with D hard to call. CDR1 and CDR2 (germline): MDHEN, SYDVKM. The CDR3 is made up of 13 amino acids. Trimming removed 6 bases at V and 0 bases at J, with 8 bases between. The CDR3 region has the DNA TGTGCCAGCAGCCCTAGTGCTAACTATGGCTACACCTTC. Translating it yields CASSPSANYGYTF.

The V gene is TRBV3-1 (or the pseudogene TRBV3-2), the J gene TRBJ1-2, with TRBD1 as a possible D gene (6 bases). The V end lost 4 bases, the J end lost 8 bases, and 17 bases lay between the germline ends. Germline-derived CDR1 and CDR2 are LGHDT and YNNKEL (reference sequence). CDR3 length equals 14 residues. DNA for the CDR3: TGTGCCAGCAGCCCCCCTTGGGGGCGCGGCGGCTACACCTTC. Its translation: CASSPPWGRGGYTF.

The chain joins TRBV5-1 to TRBJ1-6; no definite D call. The V gene lost 4 bases and the J gene lost 8 bases, with 10 bases spanning the gap. In germline, CDR1 is SGHRS, CDR2 YFSETQ. This CDR3 region has 13 residues. In nucleotides, the CDR3 is TGCGCCAGCAGCCCGACTTGGGATTCACCCCTCCACTTT. Amino acids: CASSPTWDSPLHF.

CDR3 region: CASSLQGGSQETQYF. The CDR3 DNA follows: TGTGCCAGCAGCTTACAGGGAGGGTCCCAAGAGACCCAGTACTTC. The J gene is TRBJ2-5, the V gene TRBV7-2; 7 nucleotides match TRBD2. Germline CDR1 SGHTA, CDR2 FQGNSA. There are 15 residues in the CDR3. After removal of 2 bases from V and 1 base from J, the junction contained 4 bases not matched to a gene.

V usage is TRBV4-1 and J usage is TRBJ2-3, with D maybe TRBD2 (6 bases). CDR3 length: 15 amino acids. Deletions cut 0 bases from V and 5 bases from J, with 12 bases between. Germline-derived CDR1 and CDR2 are MGHRA and YSYEKL. CDR3 sequence (DNA): TGCGCCAGCAGCCAAGAGGGGCTGGGGGGAGATACGCAGTATTTT. Amino acid sequence: CASSQEGLGGDTQYF.

The V gene is TRBV27, the J gene TRBJ2-2; D is perhaps TRBD1 (5 bases). V was trimmed by 4 bases and J by 4 bases, leaving 13 bases between them. The CDR3 spans 15 residues. Germline CDR1 and CDR2: MNHEY and SMNVEV (reference sequence). As DNA, the CDR3 is TGTGCCAGCAGTTGGACCAGGGATCTCACCGGGGAGCTGTTTTTT. This codes for CASSWTRDLTGELFF.